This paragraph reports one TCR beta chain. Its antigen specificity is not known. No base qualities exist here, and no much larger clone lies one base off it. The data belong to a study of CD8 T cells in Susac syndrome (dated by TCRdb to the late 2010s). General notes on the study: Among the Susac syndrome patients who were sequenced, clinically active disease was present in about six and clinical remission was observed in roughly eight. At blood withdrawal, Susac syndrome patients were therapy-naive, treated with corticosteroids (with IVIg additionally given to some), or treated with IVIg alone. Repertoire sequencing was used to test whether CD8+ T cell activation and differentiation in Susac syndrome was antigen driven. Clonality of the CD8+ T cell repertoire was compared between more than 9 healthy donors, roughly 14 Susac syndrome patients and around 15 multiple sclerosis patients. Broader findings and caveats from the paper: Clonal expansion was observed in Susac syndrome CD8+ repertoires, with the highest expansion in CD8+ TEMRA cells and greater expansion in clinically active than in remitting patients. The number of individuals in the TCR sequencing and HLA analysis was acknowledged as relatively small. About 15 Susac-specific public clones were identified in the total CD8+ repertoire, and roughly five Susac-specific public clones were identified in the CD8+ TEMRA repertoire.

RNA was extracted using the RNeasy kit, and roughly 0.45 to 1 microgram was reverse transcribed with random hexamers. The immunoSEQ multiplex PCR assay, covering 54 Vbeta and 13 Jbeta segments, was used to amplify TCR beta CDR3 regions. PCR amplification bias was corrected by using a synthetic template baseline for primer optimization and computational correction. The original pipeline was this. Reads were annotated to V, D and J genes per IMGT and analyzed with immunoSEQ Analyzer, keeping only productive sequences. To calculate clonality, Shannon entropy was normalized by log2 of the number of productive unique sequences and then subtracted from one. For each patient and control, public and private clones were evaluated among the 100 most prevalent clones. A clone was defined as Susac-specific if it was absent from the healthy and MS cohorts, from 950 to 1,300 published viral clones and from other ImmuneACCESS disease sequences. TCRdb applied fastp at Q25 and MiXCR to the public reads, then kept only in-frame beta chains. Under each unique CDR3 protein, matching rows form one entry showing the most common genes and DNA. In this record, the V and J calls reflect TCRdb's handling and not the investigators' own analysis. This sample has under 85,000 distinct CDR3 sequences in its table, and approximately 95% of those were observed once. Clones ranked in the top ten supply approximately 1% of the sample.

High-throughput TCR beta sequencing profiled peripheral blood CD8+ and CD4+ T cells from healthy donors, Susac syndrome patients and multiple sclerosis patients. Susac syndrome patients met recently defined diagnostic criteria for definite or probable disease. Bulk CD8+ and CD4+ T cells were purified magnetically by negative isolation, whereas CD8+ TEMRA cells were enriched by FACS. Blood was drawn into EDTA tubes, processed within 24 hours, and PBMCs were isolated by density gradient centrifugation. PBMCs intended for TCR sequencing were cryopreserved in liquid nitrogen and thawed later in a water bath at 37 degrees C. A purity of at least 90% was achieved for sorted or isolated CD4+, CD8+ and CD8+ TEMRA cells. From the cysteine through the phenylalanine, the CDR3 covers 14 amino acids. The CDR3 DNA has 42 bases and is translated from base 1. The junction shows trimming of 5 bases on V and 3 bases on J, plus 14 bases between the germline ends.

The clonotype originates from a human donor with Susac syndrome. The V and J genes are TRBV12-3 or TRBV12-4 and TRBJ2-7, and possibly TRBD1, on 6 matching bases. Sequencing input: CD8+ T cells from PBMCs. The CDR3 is CASSPGQTYYEQYF. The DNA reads TGTGCCAGCAGTCCCGGACAGACGTACTACGAGCAGTACTTC.